The following is a T cell receptor (beta chain) sequence with its context. Antigen specificity is unknown. Primers used in a second PCR of about 7 to 11 cycles were a sample-barcoded 5' primer and a J-beta primer mix. Each CDR3 protein is one row after TCRdb ran MiXCR on the 5' RACE reads. The table lists 580,000 or so distinct CDR3 sequences, around half of them singletons. These data come from a study of blood T cells in healthy people across ages. Study in general: Template switching retrieved approximately one barcoded beta molecule for each two T cells. Study-level findings and limits: Relative to aged donors, long-lived donors carried more naive CD4+ cells and displayed higher diversity. Donor CMV infection status was unknown, possibly confounding age-related changes in expanded clonotypes.

V shed 4 bases, J shed 11 bases, and the junction held 14 bases outside the gene matches. The CDR3 loop spans 15 amino acids. Germline-derived CDR1 and CDR2 are ENHRY and SYGVKD. Every sample gave at least 5 micrograms of total RNA when it was extracted. Sequencing was done on a sample of blood. This clonotype was sampled from an elderly man in good health. The chain employs TRBV10-3 and TRBJ2-5; 9 bases fit TRBD2. The CDR3 spells CAISGGASGIDEQYF. For the CDR3, the DNA is TGTGCCATCAGTGGGGGGGCTAGCGGGATCGATGAGCAGTACTTC.